This T cell receptor (beta chain) was observed in a study of T cell responses to AZD1222 COVID-19 vaccine. The CDR3 is 14 residues long. Trimming left V 3 bases short and J 5 bases short, with 12 bases between. CDR1 is SGHTS, CDR2 YDEGEE, per germline. The study's findings and limits: An increase in Spike-specific TCR breadth and depth was observed after two AZD1222 doses.

Method: immunoSEQ multiplex PCR; TCRdb's copy keeps in-frame clones and lacks some. The top ten hold 1% of the sample, which has about 220,000 clones, about 93% seen once. Notes on this clone: Its antigen is unidentified.

The chain recombines TRBV5-8 with TRBJ1-5; TRBD1 is a possible D gene (6 bases). The receptor's source is an adult in good health. The sequencing here drew on peripheral blood, taken on day 0 of MenACWY control vaccination. The CDR3 bases are TGTGCCAGCAGCTCGAGCAGGGGCGATCAGCCCCAGCATTTT. The encoded protein is CASSSSRGDQPQHF.